Below, 5 T cell receptor beta chains from the same sample are listed, as sequenced in a study of a mutant IDH1 vaccine in newly diagnosed glioma. Their target antigens are unknown. Time point indicated: week 35, safety follow-up. Every vaccination contained 300 ug of the mutant IDH1 20-mer peptide and was paired with topical imiquimod. Using immunoSEQ multiplex PCR, the repertoire was profiled, and TCRdb retains in-frame clones only, with some absent. This sample has roughly 50,000 clones, with approximately 80% found just once. The sequencing used PBMCs, collected from a glioma patient whose treatment included an IDH1 peptide vaccine. The receptors come from a man aged 40-50 years with glioma.

This clone came up once. The chain employs TRBV7-6 and TRBJ2-7, with D unclear. V lost 5 bases and J 4 bases, leaving 15 bases between the germline ends. The CDR3 spans 14 residues. Germline loops: CDR1 SGHVS, CDR2 FNYEAQ. CDR3 sequence: CASSPRAGTYEQYF. The CDR3 region has the DNA TGTGCCAGCAGCCCCCGGGCAGGAACATACGAGCAGTACTTC.

The table lists this clone with a count of one. This chain uses TRBV2 with TRBJ2-2; 7 positions match TRBD1. V shed 7 bases, J shed 8 bases, and the junction held 7 bases outside the gene matches. The CDR3 runs 13 residues. Germline V gives CDR1 SNHLY, CDR2 FYNNEI. CDR3 sequence: CASTARGFGELFF. CDR3 coding DNA: TGTGCCAGCACCGCCAGGGGGTTTGGGGAGCTGTTTTTT. The entire variable domain, with the rest obtained from reference TRBV2 and TRBJ2-2, is as follows: EPEVTQTPSHQVTQMGQEVILRCVPISNHLYFYWYRQILGQKVEFLVSFYNNEISEKSEIFDDQFSVERPDGSNFTLKIRSTKLEDSAMYFCASTARGFGELFFGEGSRLTVL.

The V call is TRBV5-1, the J call TRBJ2-2; possible D gene TRBD2, 7 bases. The V gene lost 2 bases and the J gene lost 9 bases, with 20 bases spanning the gap. CDR1 is SGHRS and CDR2 is YFSETQ in the germline V gene. The CDR3 is 16 residues long. CDR3 region: CASSFSAGATKRELFF. CDR3 nucleotides: TGCGCCAGCAGCTTCTCGGCGGGGGCAACCAAGAGGGAGCTGTTTTTT.

The chain combines TRBV18 with TRBJ2-2; 12 bases fit TRBD2. Germline CDR1 reads KGHSH; CDR2 reads LQKENI. The length of the CDR3 is 17 residues. With V trimmed by 0 bases and J by 4 bases, 3 bases remained unmatched. CDR3 in amino acids: CASSPPALAGGTGELFF. The CDR3 coding sequence is TGTGCCAGCTCACCACCTGCACTAGCGGGGGGCACCGGGGAGCTGTTTTTT.

The genes are TRBV19 and TRBJ1-6, with 8 bases identical to TRBD1. Trimming at V came to 9 bases and at J to 6 bases, leaving 10 bases not matched to a gene. CDR1 and CDR2 from the germline V gene are LNHDA and SQIVND (reference sequence). There are 15 residues in the CDR3. The CDR3 DNA reads as TGTGCCAGCCACAATCCCGGACAGGGTAATTCACCCCTCCACTTT. Translated, it gives CASHNPGQGNSPLHF.